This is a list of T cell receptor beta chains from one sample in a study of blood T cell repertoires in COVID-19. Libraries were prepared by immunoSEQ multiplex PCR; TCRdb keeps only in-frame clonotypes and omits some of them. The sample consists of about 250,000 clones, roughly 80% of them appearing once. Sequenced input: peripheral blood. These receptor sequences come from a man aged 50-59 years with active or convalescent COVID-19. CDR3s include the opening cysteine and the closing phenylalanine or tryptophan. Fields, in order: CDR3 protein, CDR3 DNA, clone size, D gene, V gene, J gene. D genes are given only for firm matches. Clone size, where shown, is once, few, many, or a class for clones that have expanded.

CASSLYSGTSGGTGYEQYF	TGCGCCAGCAGCCTGTACTCCGGGACTAGCGGGGGAACGGGGTACGAGCAGTACTTC	NA	TRBD2	TRBV5-1	TRBJ2-7
CASSLRSNTGELFF	TGTGCCAGCAGTCTTCGTTCGAACACCGGGGAGCTGTTTTTT	once	NA	TRBV6-5	TRBJ2-2
CASSYTGEPQHF	TGTGCCAGCAGTTATACAGGGGAGCCCCAGCATTTT	NA	TRBD1	TRBV6-2/TRBV6-3	TRBJ1-5
CASSFGPNTEAFF	TGTGCCAGCAGTTTTGGGCCAAACACTGAAGCTTTCTTT	NA	NA	TRBV12-3/TRBV12-4	TRBJ1-1
CASGDRGPAKLFF	TGTGCCAGTGGTGACAGGGGGCCAGCAAAACTGTTTTTT	NA	TRBD1	TRBV19	TRBJ1-4
CASSTGQEGYGYTF	TGTGCCAGCAGCACGGGACAGGAGGGCTATGGCTACACCTTC	NA	TRBD1	TRBV6-5	TRBJ1-2
CASSLALQVGGNEQYF	TGTGCCAGCAGCTTGGCCCTACAGGTCGGGGGAAACGAGCAGTACTTC	NA	NA	TRBV5-8	TRBJ2-7
CASSPSGGRQETQYF	TGTGCCAGCAGCCCCTCCGGAGGTCGGCAAGAGACCCAGTACTTC	once	NA	TRBV3-1/TRBV3-2	TRBJ2-5
CASSLDPRGYGYTF	TGTGCCAGCAGCTTAGATCCCAGGGGCTATGGCTACACCTTC	few	NA	TRBV7-2	TRBJ1-2
CASKRPEWDQPQHF	TGTGCCAGCAAGCGACCCGAGTGGGATCAGCCCCAGCATTTT	NA	NA	TRBV6-6	TRBJ1-5
CASIPPGDNYEQYF	TGTGCCAGCATTCCCCCCGGGGACAACTACGAGCAGTACTTC	NA	NA	TRBV6-5	TRBJ2-7
CASSVSGGAGDTQYF	TGTGCCAGCAGCGTTAGCGGGGGGGCAGGGGATACGCAGTATTTT	NA	TRBD2	TRBV5-4	TRBJ2-3
CASSEGVGGTDTQYF	TGTGCCAGCAGTGAAGGGGTCGGAGGCACAGATACGCAGTATTTT	NA	NA	TRBV6-1	TRBJ2-3
CASSYVRQGPLNEQFF	TGTGCCAGCAGTTACGTTCGCCAGGGCCCCCTCAATGAGCAGTTCTTC	NA	NA	TRBV6-5	TRBJ2-1
CASSPGEQPQHF	TGTGCCAGCAGCCCGGGGGAACAGCCCCAGCATTTT	NA	NA	TRBV7-9	TRBJ1-5
CASSLPGGGTEAFF	TGTGCCAGCAGCCTCCCCGGGGGGGGGACTGAAGCTTTCTTT	NA	NA	TRBV11-2	TRBJ1-1
CAWSVRTGDFNQPQHF	TGTGCCTGGAGTGTAAGGACAGGGGATTTCAATCAGCCCCAGCATTTT	few	TRBD1	TRBV30	TRBJ1-5
CASSLTGGRLRSTDTQYF	TGTGCCAGTAGTTTAACAGGCGGTCGTCTTAGGAGCACAGATACGCAGTATTTT	once	NA	TRBV19	TRBJ2-3
CASSLVGETQYF	TGTGCCAGCAGCTTAGTCGGGGAGACCCAGTACTTC	NA	NA	TRBV12-3/TRBV12-4	TRBJ2-5
CASSSEGTYEQYF	TGTGCCAGCAGTTCGGAGGGAACCTACGAGCAGTACTTC	NA	NA	TRBV27	TRBJ2-7
CASSSNRGRGIQYF	TGTGCCAGCAGCTCCAACAGGGGGCGCGGCATTCAGTACTTC	NA	TRBD1	TRBV11-2	TRBJ2-4
CASSHPGGLGNEQFF	TGCGCCAGCAGCCACCCAGGGGGCTTGGGGAATGAGCAGTTCTTC	NA	TRBD1	TRBV4-1	TRBJ2-1
CAWSSHDTYEQYF	TGTGCCTGGAGTAGCCATGACACCTACGAGCAGTACTTC	NA	NA	TRBV30	TRBJ2-7
CASSDDGYEQYF	TGTGCCAGCAGTGATGACGGGTACGAGCAGTACTTC	NA	NA	TRBV2	TRBJ2-7
CASSQRINYEQYF	TGCGCCAGCAGCCAGCGAATCAACTACGAGCAGTACTTC	few	NA	TRBV4-3	TRBJ2-7
CASSYSRASGGARASTDTQYF	TGTGCCAGCAGCTACAGTAGAGCTAGCGGGGGGGCTCGTGCTAGCACAGATACGCAGTATTTT	NA	TRBD2	TRBV9	TRBJ2-3
CASSVREKLFF	TGTGCCAGTAGTGTCAGAGAAAAACTGTTTTTT	NA	NA	TRBV19	TRBJ1-4
CASSPNGGPGTGELFF	TGTGCCAGCAGCCCAAACGGGGGGCCGGGTACCGGGGAGCTGTTTTTT	NA	NA	TRBV7-2	TRBJ2-2
CASTSDWTGGRAFF	TGTGCCAGCACATCTGATTGGACAGGGGGCAGAGCTTTCTTT	NA	TRBD1	TRBV19	TRBJ1-1
CASTRGGRETQYF	TGTGCCAGCACCAGAGGGGGCCGGGAGACCCAGTACTTC	NA	TRBD1	TRBV12-3/TRBV12-4	TRBJ2-5
CASTPGATGELFF	TGTGCCAGCACCCCCGGAGCCACCGGGGAGCTGTTTTTT	few	NA	TRBV2	TRBJ2-2
CASSGQGANQPQHF	TGTGCCAGCAGCGGACAGGGGGCTAATCAGCCCCAGCATTTT	NA	TRBD1	TRBV6-5	TRBJ1-5
CAWSVHSGGASDTQYF	TGTGCCTGGAGTGTGCATAGCGGGGGGGCTTCAGATACGCAGTATTTT	NA	TRBD2	TRBV30	TRBJ2-3
CASSIRTGAYNEQFF	TGTGCCAGTAGTATCCGGACGGGGGCCTACAATGAGCAGTTCTTC	NA	NA	TRBV19	TRBJ2-1
CASSPLANYGYTF	TGTGCCAGCAGCCCCTTAGCTAACTATGGCTACACCTTC	NA	NA	TRBV13	TRBJ1-2
CAIPGRNTIYF	TGTGCCATTCCTGGCAGGAACACCATATATTTT	NA	NA	TRBV6-4	TRBJ1-3
CASSFQDRGGSPLHF	TGTGCCAGCAGTTTCCAGGACAGGGGCGGTTCACCCCTCCACTTT	NA	TRBD1	TRBV6-6	TRBJ1-6
CASTLTGSATDTQYF	TGTGCCAGCACCCTGACGGGATCGGCCACAGATACGCAGTATTTT	NA	NA	TRBV6-6	TRBJ2-3
CATSDFDRQETQYF	TGTGCCACCAGTGATTTCGACAGACAAGAGACCCAGTACTTC	NA	NA	TRBV24-1	TRBJ2-5
CAWNYGSNQPQHF	TGTGCCTGGAACTACGGTAGCAATCAGCCCCAGCATTTT	once	NA	TRBV30	TRBJ1-5